A selection of T cell receptor beta chains follows, all from one sample in a study of cytomegalovirus exposure and HLA in healthy donors. Here immunoSEQ multiplex PCR was the method, and the copy in TCRdb shows in-frame clones only, minus some. In the table there are some 130,000 clones, 70% to 80% of which are singletons. Material: PBMCs. These receptors all stem from a human donor in good health. Both conserved end residues are part of each CDR3. The order of the fields is J gene, clone size, D gene, V gene, CDR3 DNA, CDR3 protein. D genes are given only for firm matches. Expanded clones get a size class; other rows say once, few or many, or leave the size out.

J gene: TRBJ1-3; clone size: .; D gene: .; V gene: TRBV6-5; CDR3 DNA: TGTGCCAGCAGTGAAGGAGGGTCCGGAAACACCATATATTTT; CDR3 protein: CASSEGGSGNTIYF
J gene: TRBJ2-5; clone size: .; D gene: .; V gene: TRBV7-2; CDR3 DNA: TGTGCCAGCAGCTTAGGCACTTATTTGGTTGAGACCCAGTACTTC; CDR3 protein: CASSLGTYLVETQYF
J gene: TRBJ1-5; clone size: .; D gene: TRBD1; V gene: TRBV7-2; CDR3 DNA: TGTGCCAGCAGCCCCGGACAGGGGATGTCGCCCCAGCATTTT; CDR3 protein: CASSPGQGMSPQHF
J gene: TRBJ1-4; clone size: .; D gene: TRBD1; V gene: TRBV7-9; CDR3 DNA: TGTGCCAGCAGCTCGAGGACAGGGTTGGGTAATGAAAAACTGTTTTTT; CDR3 protein: CASSSRTGLGNEKLFF
J gene: TRBJ2-1; clone size: .; D gene: .; V gene: TRBV7-9; CDR3 DNA: TGTTCCAGCAGCCAGATTTTCCCGGGATACAATGAGCAGTTCTTC; CDR3 protein: CSSSQIFPGYNEQFF
J gene: TRBJ2-1; clone size: few; D gene: TRBD2; V gene: TRBV29-1; CDR3 DNA: TGCAGCGTTGAACGGGGACTAGCGAGCTCCTACAATGAGCAGTTCTTC; CDR3 protein: CSVERGLASSYNEQFF
J gene: TRBJ1-2; clone size: .; D gene: .; V gene: TRBV7-6; CDR3 DNA: TGTGCCAGCAGCTTAATAGCAGCGGGGGGTGGCTACACCTTC; CDR3 protein: CASSLIAAGGGYTF
J gene: TRBJ1-4; clone size: .; D gene: TRBD1; V gene: TRBV19; CDR3 DNA: TGTGCCAGTAGTACCTCGCGGACAGGCCCTAATGAAAAACTGTTTTTT; CDR3 protein: CASSTSRTGPNEKLFF
J gene: TRBJ1-2; clone size: few; D gene: TRBD1; V gene: TRBV7-2; CDR3 DNA: TGTGCCAGCAGCTTATCGACAGGGGGCTATGGCTACACCTTC; CDR3 protein: CASSLSTGGYGYTF
J gene: TRBJ1-2; clone size: once; D gene: TRBD1; V gene: TRBV19; CDR3 DNA: TGTGCCAGTAGTACCTCGGGGACAGGGGACAACACCTTC; CDR3 protein: CASSTSGTGDNTF
J gene: TRBJ2-5; clone size: few; D gene: TRBD1; V gene: TRBV4-2; CDR3 DNA: TGTGCCAGCAGCCAGGCCGGACAGGGACAAGAGACCCAGTACTTC; CDR3 protein: CASSQAGQGQETQYF
J gene: TRBJ1-2; clone size: .; D gene: .; V gene: TRBV28; CDR3 DNA: TGTGCCAGCAGTGACAACAGGGGCTACACCTTC; CDR3 protein: CASSDNRGYTF
J gene: TRBJ2-3; clone size: once; D gene: TRBD2; V gene: TRBV7-2; CDR3 DNA: TGTGCCAGCAGCCCCACTAGCGTTAGCACAGATACGCGGTATTTT; CDR3 protein: CASSPTSVSTDTRYF
J gene: TRBJ2-2; clone size: once; D gene: TRBD2; V gene: TRBV28; CDR3 DNA: TGTGCCAGCAGTACCTTGGGGAGGGCGGACGGGGAGCTGTTTTTT; CDR3 protein: CASSTLGRADGELFF
J gene: TRBJ2-3; clone size: few; D gene: .; V gene: TRBV5-8; CDR3 DNA: TGTGCCAGCAGAAGGTGGGCAGGGAATACAGATACGCAGTATTTT; CDR3 protein: CASRRWAGNTDTQYF
J gene: TRBJ1-2; clone size: .; D gene: TRBD1; V gene: TRBV5-4; CDR3 DNA: TGTGCCAGCAGCTTGGGATATACAGGGGGCGGCTACACCTTC; CDR3 protein: CASSLGYTGGGYTF
J gene: TRBJ2-7; clone size: .; D gene: TRBD2; V gene: TRBV28; CDR3 DNA: TGTGCCAGCCGGGCCCTGGAGCGGGGGGCCTACGAGCAGTACTTC; CDR3 protein: CASRALERGAYEQYF
J gene: TRBJ2-3; clone size: once; D gene: TRBD2; V gene: TRBV5-5; CDR3 DNA: TGTGCCAGCAGCTTGGGGACTAGCGGGAGTGATACGCAGTATTTT; CDR3 protein: CASSLGTSGSDTQYF
J gene: TRBJ2-3; clone size: .; D gene: TRBD2; V gene: TRBV9; CDR3 DNA: TGTGCCAGCAGCGTAGGGACTAGCGTAAGCACAGATACGCAGTATTTT; CDR3 protein: CASSVGTSVSTDTQYF
J gene: TRBJ2-7; clone size: .; D gene: TRBD2; V gene: TRBV9; CDR3 DNA: TGTGCCAGCAGCGTAGTGTCTAGCGGCTACGAGCAGTACTTC; CDR3 protein: CASSVVSSGYEQYF
J gene: TRBJ1-5; clone size: .; D gene: .; V gene: TRBV19; CDR3 DNA: TGTGCCAGTAGTACTAACAGCAATCAGCCCCAGCATTTT; CDR3 protein: CASSTNSNQPQHF
J gene: TRBJ1-5; clone size: few; D gene: .; V gene: TRBV6-5; CDR3 DNA: TGTGCCAGCAGTCACGGGCCAGGGCATCAGCCCCAGCATTTT; CDR3 protein: CASSHGPGHQPQHF
J gene: TRBJ2-4; clone size: .; D gene: TRBD2; V gene: TRBV10-2; CDR3 DNA: TGCGCCAGCAGTGACGGACTAGCGGGAGGGGACATTCAGTACTTC; CDR3 protein: CASSDGLAGGDIQYF
J gene: TRBJ2-1; clone size: .; D gene: TRBD2; V gene: TRBV7-9; CDR3 DNA: TGTGCCAGCAGCCACCTAGCGGGGAGCAATGAGCAGTTCTTC; CDR3 protein: CASSHLAGSNEQFF
J gene: TRBJ2-1; clone size: .; D gene: TRBD2; V gene: TRBV5-1; CDR3 DNA: TGCGCCAGCACCTTGGACTCTAGCGGGGGGGCCTCCAAGTTCTTC; CDR3 protein: CASTLDSSGGASKFF
J gene: TRBJ1-6; clone size: .; D gene: TRBD1; V gene: TRBV7-6; CDR3 DNA: TGTGCCAGCAGCCCGTACCCACAGGGGGCGCATTCACCCCTCCACTTT; CDR3 protein: CASSPYPQGAHSPLHF
J gene: TRBJ1-3; clone size: .; D gene: .; V gene: TRBV5-1; CDR3 DNA: TGCGCCAGCAGCTTGGCTATGTCCGGTGGAAACACCATATATTTT; CDR3 protein: CASSLAMSGGNTIYF
J gene: TRBJ2-7; clone size: .; D gene: .; V gene: TRBV30; CDR3 DNA: TGTGCCTGGACCCTCGGAGGCGCGTCCTACGAGCAGTACTTC; CDR3 protein: CAWTLGGASYEQYF
J gene: TRBJ2-5; clone size: .; D gene: TRBD2; V gene: TRBV4-3; CDR3 DNA: TGCGCCAGCAGCCAAGAGAGCGGGGGCCGAGGGGAGACCCAGTACTTC; CDR3 protein: CASSQESGGRGETQYF
J gene: TRBJ1-1; clone size: .; D gene: TRBD1; V gene: TRBV18; CDR3 DNA: TGTGCCAGCTCCCCGAGGGGACAGTCGGACACTGAAGCTTTCTTT; CDR3 protein: CASSPRGQSDTEAFF
J gene: TRBJ2-7; clone size: .; D gene: TRBD1; V gene: TRBV28; CDR3 DNA: TGTGCCAGCAGTTTTCTCGGGACAGGGAGCGAGCAGTACTTC; CDR3 protein: CASSFLGTGSEQYF
J gene: TRBJ2-7; clone size: .; D gene: .; V gene: TRBV10-1; CDR3 DNA: TGCGCCAGCAGTGAGAACAGAGACGAGCAGTACTTC; CDR3 protein: CASSENRDEQYF
J gene: TRBJ1-1; clone size: .; D gene: .; V gene: TRBV11-1; CDR3 DNA: TGTGCCAGCAGGGAGGGTTTGAGAACTGAAGCTTTCTTT; CDR3 protein: CASREGLRTEAFF
J gene: TRBJ2-1; clone size: once; D gene: TRBD2; V gene: TRBV7-7; CDR3 DNA: TGTGCCAGCAGCTTAGAACTAGCGACGGGAGAGCAGTTCTTC; CDR3 protein: CASSLELATGEQFF
J gene: TRBJ1-1; clone size: .; D gene: .; V gene: TRBV5-5; CDR3 DNA: TGTGCCAGCAGCTTGCACAGCCCTTTGAACACTGAAGCTTTCTTT; CDR3 protein: CASSLHSPLNTEAFF
J gene: TRBJ1-1; clone size: .; D gene: .; V gene: TRBV29-1; CDR3 DNA: TGCAGCGTTGGAGTAGCAGGGCGGAACACTGAAGCTTTCTTT; CDR3 protein: CSVGVAGRNTEAFF
J gene: TRBJ2-5; clone size: few; D gene: .; V gene: TRBV5-5; CDR3 DNA: TGTGCCAGCAGCTCCCCTGGCAGCCAAGAGACCCAGTACTTC; CDR3 protein: CASSSPGSQETQYF
J gene: TRBJ2-3; clone size: .; D gene: .; V gene: TRBV19; CDR3 DNA: TGTGCCAGTAGTATCGGCAGGGCCGCAGATACGCAGTATTTT; CDR3 protein: CASSIGRAADTQYF
J gene: TRBJ2-6; clone size: .; D gene: TRBD2; V gene: TRBV5-6; CDR3 DNA: TGTGCCAGCAGCTCGGGGGGGTCTGGGGCCAACGTCCTGACTTTC; CDR3 protein: CASSSGGSGANVLTF
J gene: TRBJ1-1; clone size: .; D gene: TRBD1; V gene: TRBV9; CDR3 DNA: TGTGCCAGCAGCGCCGGACAGGGTAGGAACACTGAAGCTTTCTTT; CDR3 protein: CASSAGQGRNTEAFF
J gene: TRBJ1-2; clone size: .; D gene: .; V gene: TRBV5-4; CDR3 DNA: TGTGCCAGCAGCTCGGACAGCGGACAGATCTCTGGCTACACCTTC; CDR3 protein: CASSSDSGQISGYTF
J gene: TRBJ2-2; clone size: once; D gene: .; V gene: TRBV9; CDR3 DNA: TGTGCCAGCAGCTTAAGACAGAACACCGGGGAGCTGTTTTTT; CDR3 protein: CASSLRQNTGELFF
J gene: TRBJ2-5; clone size: .; D gene: .; V gene: TRBV4-2; CDR3 DNA: TGTGCCAGCTCGGGGGAACAAGAGACCCAGTACTTC; CDR3 protein: CASSGEQETQYF
J gene: TRBJ2-2; clone size: once; D gene: TRBD1; V gene: TRBV6-1; CDR3 DNA: TGTGCCAGCATCCCGTGGGGACAGACCGGGGAGCTGTTTTTT; CDR3 protein: CASIPWGQTGELFF
J gene: TRBJ2-1; clone size: .; D gene: TRBD2; V gene: TRBV28; CDR3 DNA: TGTGCCAGCAGTTTATCGAAACTAGCGTCCCTCAACAATGAGCAGTTCTTC; CDR3 protein: CASSLSKLASLNNEQFF